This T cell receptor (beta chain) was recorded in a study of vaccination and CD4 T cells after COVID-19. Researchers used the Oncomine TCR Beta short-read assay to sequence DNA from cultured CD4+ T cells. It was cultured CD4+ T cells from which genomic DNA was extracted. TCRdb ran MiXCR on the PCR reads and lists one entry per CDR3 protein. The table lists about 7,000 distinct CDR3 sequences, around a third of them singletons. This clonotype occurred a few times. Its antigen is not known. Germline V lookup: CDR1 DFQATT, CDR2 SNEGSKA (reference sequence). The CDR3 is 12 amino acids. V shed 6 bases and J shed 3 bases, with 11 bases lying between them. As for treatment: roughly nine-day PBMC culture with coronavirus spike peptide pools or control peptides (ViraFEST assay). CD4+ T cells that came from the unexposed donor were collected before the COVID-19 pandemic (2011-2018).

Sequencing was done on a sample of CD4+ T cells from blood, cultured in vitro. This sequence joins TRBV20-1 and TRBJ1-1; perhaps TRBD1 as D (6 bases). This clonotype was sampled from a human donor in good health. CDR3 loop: CSAGKGDTEAFF. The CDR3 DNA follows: TGCAGTGCCGGGAAGGGGGACACTGAAGCTTTCTTT.